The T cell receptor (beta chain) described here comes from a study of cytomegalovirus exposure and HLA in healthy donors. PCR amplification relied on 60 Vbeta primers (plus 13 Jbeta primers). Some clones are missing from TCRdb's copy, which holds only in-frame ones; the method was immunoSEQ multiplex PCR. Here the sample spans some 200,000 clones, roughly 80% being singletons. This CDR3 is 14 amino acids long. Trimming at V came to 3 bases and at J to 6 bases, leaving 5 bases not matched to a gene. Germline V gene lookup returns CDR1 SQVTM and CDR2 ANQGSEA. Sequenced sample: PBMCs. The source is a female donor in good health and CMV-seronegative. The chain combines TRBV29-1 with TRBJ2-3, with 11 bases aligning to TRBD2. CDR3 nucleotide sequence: TGCAGCGTTGAGGGGCTAGCGGGAGGTGATACGCAGTATTTT. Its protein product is CSVEGLAGGDTQYF.